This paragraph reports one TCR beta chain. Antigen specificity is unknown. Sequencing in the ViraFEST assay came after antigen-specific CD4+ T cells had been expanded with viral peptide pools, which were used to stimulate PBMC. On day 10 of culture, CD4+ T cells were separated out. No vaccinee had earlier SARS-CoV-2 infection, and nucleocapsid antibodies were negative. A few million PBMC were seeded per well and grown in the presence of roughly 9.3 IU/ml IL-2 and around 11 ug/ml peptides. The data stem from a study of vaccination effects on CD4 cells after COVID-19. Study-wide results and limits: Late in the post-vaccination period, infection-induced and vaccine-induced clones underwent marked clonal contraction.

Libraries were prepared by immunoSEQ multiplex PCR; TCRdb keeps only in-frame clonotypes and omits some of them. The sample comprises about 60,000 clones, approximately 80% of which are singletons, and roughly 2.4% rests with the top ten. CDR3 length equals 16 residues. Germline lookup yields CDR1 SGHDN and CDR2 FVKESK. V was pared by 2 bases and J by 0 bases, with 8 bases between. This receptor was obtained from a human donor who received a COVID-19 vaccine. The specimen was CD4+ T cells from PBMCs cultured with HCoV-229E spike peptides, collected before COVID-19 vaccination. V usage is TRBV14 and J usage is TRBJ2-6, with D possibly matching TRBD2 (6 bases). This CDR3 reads CASSQQTSSGANVLTF. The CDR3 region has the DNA TGTGCCAGCAGCCAACAGACTAGCTCTGGGGCCAACGTCCTGACTTTC.